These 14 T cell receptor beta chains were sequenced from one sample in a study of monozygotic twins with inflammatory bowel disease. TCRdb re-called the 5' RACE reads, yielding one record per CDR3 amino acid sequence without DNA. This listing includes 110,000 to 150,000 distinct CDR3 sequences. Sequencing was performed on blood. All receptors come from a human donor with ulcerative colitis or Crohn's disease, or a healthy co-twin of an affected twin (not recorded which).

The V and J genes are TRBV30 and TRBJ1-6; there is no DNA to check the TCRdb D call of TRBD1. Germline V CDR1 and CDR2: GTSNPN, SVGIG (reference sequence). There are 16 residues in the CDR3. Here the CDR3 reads CAWSTGTSSYNSPLHF.

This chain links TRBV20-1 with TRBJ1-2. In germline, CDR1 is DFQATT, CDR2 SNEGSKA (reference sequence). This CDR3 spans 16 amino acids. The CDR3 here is CSAQTLQDTSRLGYTF.

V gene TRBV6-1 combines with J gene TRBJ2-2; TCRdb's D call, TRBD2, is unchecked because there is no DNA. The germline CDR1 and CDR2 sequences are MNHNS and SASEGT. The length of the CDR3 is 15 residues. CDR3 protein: CASSTREGHTGELFF.

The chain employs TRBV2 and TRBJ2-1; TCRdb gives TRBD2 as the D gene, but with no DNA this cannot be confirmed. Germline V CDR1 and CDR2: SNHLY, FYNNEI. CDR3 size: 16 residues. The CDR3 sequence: CASSARGREFYNEQFF.

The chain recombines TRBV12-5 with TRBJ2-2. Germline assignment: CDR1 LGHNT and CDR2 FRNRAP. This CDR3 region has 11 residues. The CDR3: CASGLPGELFF.

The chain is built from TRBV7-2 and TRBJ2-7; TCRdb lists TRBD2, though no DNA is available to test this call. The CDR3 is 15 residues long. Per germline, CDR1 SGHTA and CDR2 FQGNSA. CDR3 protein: CASSSGLPSRYEQYF.

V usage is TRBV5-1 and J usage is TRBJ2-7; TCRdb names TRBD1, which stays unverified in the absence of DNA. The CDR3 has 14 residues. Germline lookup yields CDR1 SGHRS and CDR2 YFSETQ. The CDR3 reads CASREDRGIYEQYF. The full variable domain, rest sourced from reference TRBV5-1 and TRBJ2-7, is KAGVTQTPRYLIKTRGQQVTLSCSPISGHRSVSWYQQTPGQGLQFLFEYFSETQRNKGNFPGRFSGRQFSNSRSEMNVSTLELGDSALYLCASREDRGIYEQYFGPGTRLTVT.

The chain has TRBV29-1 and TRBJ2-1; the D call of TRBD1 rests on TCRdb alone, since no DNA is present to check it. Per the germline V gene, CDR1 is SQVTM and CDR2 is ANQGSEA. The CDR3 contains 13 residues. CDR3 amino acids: CSVARDTLVEQFF.

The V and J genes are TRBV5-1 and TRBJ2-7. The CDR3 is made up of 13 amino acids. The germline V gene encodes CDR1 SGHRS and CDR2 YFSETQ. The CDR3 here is CASSLGTANEQYF.

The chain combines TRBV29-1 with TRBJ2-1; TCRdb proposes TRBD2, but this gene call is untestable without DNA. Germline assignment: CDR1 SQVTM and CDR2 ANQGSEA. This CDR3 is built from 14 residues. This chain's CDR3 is CSATASGIYNEQFF.

The CDR3 protein is CASSRPVLGGVSGDNNEQFF. The gene calls are TRBV6-2 or TRBV6-3 and TRBJ2-1; the TCRdb call, TRBD1, lacks DNA for checking. Germline values: CDR1 MNHEY, CDR2 SVGEGT. This CDR3 contains 20 residues.

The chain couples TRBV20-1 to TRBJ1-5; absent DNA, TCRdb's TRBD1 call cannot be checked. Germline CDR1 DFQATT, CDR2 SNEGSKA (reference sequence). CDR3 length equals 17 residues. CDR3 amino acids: CSASEWDRTFSLEPQHF.

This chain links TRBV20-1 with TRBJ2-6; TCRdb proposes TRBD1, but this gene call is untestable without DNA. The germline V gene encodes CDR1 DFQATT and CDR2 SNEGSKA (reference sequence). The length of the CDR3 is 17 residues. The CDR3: CSASQGALTSGANVLTF.

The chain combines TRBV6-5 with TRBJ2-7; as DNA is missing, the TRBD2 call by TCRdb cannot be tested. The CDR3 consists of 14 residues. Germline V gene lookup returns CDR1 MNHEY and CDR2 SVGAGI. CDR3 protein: CASSSSGRYHEQYF.